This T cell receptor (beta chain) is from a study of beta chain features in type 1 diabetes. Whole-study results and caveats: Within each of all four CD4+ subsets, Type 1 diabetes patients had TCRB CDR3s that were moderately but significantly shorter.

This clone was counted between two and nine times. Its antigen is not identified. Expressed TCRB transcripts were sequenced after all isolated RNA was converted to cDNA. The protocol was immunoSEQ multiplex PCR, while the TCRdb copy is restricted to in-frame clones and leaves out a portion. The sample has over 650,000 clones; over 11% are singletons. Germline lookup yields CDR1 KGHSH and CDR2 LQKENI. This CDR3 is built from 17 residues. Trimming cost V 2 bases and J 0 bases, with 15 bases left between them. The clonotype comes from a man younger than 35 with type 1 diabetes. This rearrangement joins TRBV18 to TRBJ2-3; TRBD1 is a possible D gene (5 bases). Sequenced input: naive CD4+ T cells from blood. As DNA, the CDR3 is TGTGCCAGCTCACCAACGACAGAGCTCGCTAGCACAGATACGCAGTATTTT. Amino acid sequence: CASSPTTELASTDTQYF.